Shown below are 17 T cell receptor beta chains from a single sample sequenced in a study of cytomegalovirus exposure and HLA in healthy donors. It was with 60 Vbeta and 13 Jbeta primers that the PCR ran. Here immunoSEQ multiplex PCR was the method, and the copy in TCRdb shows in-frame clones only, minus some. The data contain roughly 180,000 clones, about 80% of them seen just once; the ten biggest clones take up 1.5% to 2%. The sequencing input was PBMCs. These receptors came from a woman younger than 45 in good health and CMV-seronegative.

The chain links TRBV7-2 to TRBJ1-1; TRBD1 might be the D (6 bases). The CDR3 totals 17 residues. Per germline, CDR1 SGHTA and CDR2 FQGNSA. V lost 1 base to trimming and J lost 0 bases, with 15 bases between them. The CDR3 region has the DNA TGTGCCAGCAGCTTAGTGACCAGGGGCCTAATGAACACTGAAGCTTTCTTT. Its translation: CASSLVTRGLMNTEAFF.

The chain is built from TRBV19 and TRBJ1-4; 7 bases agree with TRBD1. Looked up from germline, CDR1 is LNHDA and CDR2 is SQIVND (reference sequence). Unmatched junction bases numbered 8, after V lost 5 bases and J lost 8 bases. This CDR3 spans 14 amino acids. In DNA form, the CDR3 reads TGTGCCAGTAGTCTCCCCGGGACAGCCGAAAAACTGTTTTTT. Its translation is CASSLPGTAEKLFF.

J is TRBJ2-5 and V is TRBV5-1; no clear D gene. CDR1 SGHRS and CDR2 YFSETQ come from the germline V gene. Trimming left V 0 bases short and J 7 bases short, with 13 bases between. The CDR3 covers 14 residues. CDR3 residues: CASSLDPGDATQYF. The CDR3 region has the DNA TGCGCCAGCAGCTTGGATCCCGGAGACGCGACCCAGTACTTC.

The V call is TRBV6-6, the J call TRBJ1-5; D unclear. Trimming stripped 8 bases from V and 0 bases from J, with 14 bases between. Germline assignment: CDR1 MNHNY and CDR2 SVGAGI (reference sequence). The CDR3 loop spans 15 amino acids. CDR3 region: CASRIADYSNQPQHF. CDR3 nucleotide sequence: TGTGCCAGCCGTATAGCGGATTATAGCAATCAGCCCCAGCATTTT.

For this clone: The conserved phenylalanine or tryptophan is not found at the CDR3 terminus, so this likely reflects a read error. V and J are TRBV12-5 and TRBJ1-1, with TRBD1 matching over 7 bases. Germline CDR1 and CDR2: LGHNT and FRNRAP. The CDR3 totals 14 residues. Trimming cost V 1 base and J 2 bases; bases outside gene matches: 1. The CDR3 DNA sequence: TGTGCTAGTGGTTTGGACAGGGGCAACACTGAAGCTTTCCTT. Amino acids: CASGLDRGNTEAFL.

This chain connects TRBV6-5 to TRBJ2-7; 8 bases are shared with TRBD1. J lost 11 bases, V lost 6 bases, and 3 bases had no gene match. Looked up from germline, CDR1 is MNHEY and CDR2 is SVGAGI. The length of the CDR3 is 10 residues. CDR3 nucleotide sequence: TGTGCCAGCAGCAAGGACAGGGAGTACTTC. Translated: CASSKDREYF.

The DNA of the CDR3 is TGTGCCAGCAGCCAAGATTCAGGGTTTGAGACCCAGTACTTC. It is translated as CASSQDSGFETQYF. The chain combines TRBV4-2 with TRBJ2-5; D may be TRBD1 (5 bases). Germline CDR1 and CDR2: LGHNA and YNFKEQ. The CDR3 is 14 amino acids. V was pared by 0 bases and J by 5 bases, with 10 bases between.

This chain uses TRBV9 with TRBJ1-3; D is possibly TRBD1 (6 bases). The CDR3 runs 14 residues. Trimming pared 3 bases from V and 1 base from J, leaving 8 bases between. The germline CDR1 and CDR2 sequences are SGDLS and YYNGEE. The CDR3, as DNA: TGTGCCAGCAGCGAAACAGGGTCTGGAAACACCATATATTTT. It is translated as CASSETGSGNTIYF. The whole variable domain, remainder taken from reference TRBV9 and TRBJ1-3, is DSGVTQTPKHLITATGQRVTLRCSPRSGDLSVYWYQQSLDQGLQFLIQYYNGEERAKGNILERFSAQQFPDLHSELNLSSLELGDSALYFCASSETGSGNTIYFGEGSWLTVV.

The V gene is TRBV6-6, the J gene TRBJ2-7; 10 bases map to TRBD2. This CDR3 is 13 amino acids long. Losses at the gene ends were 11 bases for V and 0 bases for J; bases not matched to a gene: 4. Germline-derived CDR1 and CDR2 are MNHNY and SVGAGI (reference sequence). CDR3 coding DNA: TGTGCCGGAGCGGGGGGGAGCTCCTACGAGCAGTACTTC. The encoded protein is CAGAGGSSYEQYF.

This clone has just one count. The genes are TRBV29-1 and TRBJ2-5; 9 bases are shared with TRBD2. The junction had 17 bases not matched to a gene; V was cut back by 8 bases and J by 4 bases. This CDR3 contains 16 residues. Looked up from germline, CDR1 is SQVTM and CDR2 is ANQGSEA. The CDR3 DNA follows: TGCAGCTTCTCCCCCGGGGGGCTAGCGGGGAGAGAGACCCAGTACTTC. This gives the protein CSFSPGGLAGRETQYF.

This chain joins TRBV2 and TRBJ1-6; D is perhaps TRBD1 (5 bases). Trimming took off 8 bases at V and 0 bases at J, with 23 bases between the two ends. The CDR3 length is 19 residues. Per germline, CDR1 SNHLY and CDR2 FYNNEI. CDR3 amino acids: CASGASGQATYSYNSPLHF. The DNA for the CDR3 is TGTGCCAGCGGGGCATCGGGCCAGGCGACTTACTCCTATAATTCACCCCTCCACTTT.

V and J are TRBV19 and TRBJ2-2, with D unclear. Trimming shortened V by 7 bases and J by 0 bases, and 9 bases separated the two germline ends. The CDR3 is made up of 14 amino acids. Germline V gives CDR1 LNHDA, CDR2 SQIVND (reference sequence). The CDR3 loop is CASNRRSNTGELFF. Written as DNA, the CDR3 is TGTGCCAGTAACCGGCGGTCGAACACCGGGGAGCTGTTTTTT.

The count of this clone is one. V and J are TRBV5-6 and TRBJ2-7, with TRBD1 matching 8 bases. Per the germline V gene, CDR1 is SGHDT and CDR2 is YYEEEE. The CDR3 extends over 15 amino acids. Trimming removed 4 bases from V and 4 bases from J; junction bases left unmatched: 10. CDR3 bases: TGTGCCAGCAGCCCGTCGGACAGGGTAGTATACGAGCAGTACTTC. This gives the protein CASSPSDRVVYEQYF.

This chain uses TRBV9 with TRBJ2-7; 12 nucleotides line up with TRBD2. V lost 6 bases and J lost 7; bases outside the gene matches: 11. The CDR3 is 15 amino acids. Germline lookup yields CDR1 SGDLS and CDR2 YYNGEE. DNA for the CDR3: TGTGCCAGCACTAGCGGGGGGGCATCGTCGGGTGAGCAGTACTTC. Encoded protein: CASTSGGASSGEQYF.

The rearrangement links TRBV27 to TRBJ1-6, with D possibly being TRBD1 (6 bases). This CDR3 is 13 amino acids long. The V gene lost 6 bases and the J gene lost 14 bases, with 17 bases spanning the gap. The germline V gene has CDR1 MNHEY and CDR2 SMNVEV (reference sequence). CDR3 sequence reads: CASSWTAVQALHF. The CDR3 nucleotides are TGTGCCAGCAGCTGGACAGCCGTGCAAGCCCTCCACTTT.

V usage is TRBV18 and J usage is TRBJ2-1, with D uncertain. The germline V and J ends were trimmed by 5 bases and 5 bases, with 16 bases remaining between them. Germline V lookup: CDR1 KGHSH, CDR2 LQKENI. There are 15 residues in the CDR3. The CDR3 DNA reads TGTGCCAGCTCATACTCTGCCGGGTCAAACAATGAGCAGTTCTTC. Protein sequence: CASSYSAGSNNEQFF.

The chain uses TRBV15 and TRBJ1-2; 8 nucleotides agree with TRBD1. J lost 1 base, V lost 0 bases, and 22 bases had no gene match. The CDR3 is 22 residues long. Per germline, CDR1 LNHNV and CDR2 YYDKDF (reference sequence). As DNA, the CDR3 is TGTGCCACCAGCAGAGACCATCTTCTACGACCCCTTACACAGGGGGGTAACTATGGCTACACCTTC. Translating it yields CATSRDHLLRPLTQGGNYGYTF. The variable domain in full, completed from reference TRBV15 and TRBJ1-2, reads DAMVIQNPRYQVTQFGKPVTLSCSQTLNHNVMYWYQQKSSQAPKLLFHYYDKDFNNEADTPDNFQSRRPNTSFCFLDIRSPGLGDTAMYLCATSRDHLLRPLTQGGNYGYTFGSGTRLTVV.